This T cell receptor beta chain was captured in a study of CD8 T cells in ankylosing spondylitis. General study points: Previously reported in reactive arthritis synovial fluid and blood were some of the motif variants. Clones tied to disease were said to be significantly enriched in matched ankylosing spondylitis synovial fluid. Within ankylosing spondylitis blood, a TCR beta motif made up of roughly eight highly homologous variants appeared to be characteristic.

In the case of this clonotype: The target antigen is unknown.

Trimming left V 0 bases short and J 3 bases short, with 13 bases between. Germline V CDR1 and CDR2: SGHRS, YFSETQ. The CDR3 runs 16 residues. TCRdb analysed the 5' RACE reads with MiXCR anew, one entry per CDR3 protein. Here the sample spans a few hundred thousand distinct CDR3 sequences, about a fifth being singletons. V and J are TRBV5-1 and TRBJ2-1; no clear D. Sequenced input: blood, either unsorted or a sorted T cell fraction (not recorded which). This receptor was taken from a male donor with ankylosing spondylitis. The CDR3: CASSLVTSMIYNEQFF. CDR3 bases: TGCGCCAGCAGCTTGGTGACGTCAATGATCTACAATGAGCAGTTCTTC.